The T cell receptor beta chain described here comes from a study of CD8 T cells in ankylosing spondylitis. Study-wide findings and caveats: A TCR beta motif of several highly homologous variants appeared characteristic of ankylosing spondylitis blood. There was reportedly significant enrichment of clones that were disease-linked in matched ankylosing spondylitis synovial fluid.

A note on this clonotype: Its specificity is not known.

One entry per CDR3 protein, called by TCRdb with MiXCR from the 5' RACE reads. The data show 300,000 to 400,000 distinct CDR3 sequences, 20% to 25% seen once. The junction had 13 bases not matched to a gene; V was cut back by 5 bases and J by 3 bases. The germline V gene encodes CDR1 MGHRA and CDR2 YSYEKL. This CDR3 is built from 18 residues. The specimen was blood, either unsorted or a sorted T cell fraction (not recorded which). This TCR derives from a male donor with ankylosing spondylitis or in good health (not recorded which). The V gene is TRBV4-1, the J gene TRBJ2-3; 11 bases fit TRBD2. The CDR3 DNA follows: TGCGCCAGCAGCGTGCCGGGACTAGCGGACCCAACGACAGATACGCAGTATTTT. Translation: CASSVPGLADPTTDTQYF.